The 13 T cell receptor beta chains below all came from one sample that was sequenced in a study of cytomegalovirus exposure and HLA in healthy donors. The PCR made use of 60 Vbeta and 13 Jbeta primers. TCRdb's table, derived via immunoSEQ multiplex PCR, lists solely in-frame clones and lacks some. This sample has 120,000 or so clones; roughly a tenth occur once, and the top ten carry around 4.6%. The sample consisted of PBMCs. The receptors stem from a woman aged 18-29 years in good health and CMV-seropositive.

This clone has a single count. The chain carries TRBV28 and TRBJ2-7; 7 bases fit TRBD2. Germline V gene lookup returns CDR1 MDHEN and CDR2 SYDVKM. V trimming: 5 bases; J trimming: 2 bases; junction bases outside the gene matches: 9. This CDR3 has 15 amino acids. The CDR3 DNA reads TGTGCCAGCAGTCCCGGACTAGGCGCGGCCTACGAGCAGTACTTC. Translated: CASSPGLGAAYEQYF.

The CDR3 sequence is CASSPNSGLEAFF. Written as DNA, the CDR3 is TGTGCCAGCAGCCCTAACTCGGGTCTAGAAGCTTTCTTT. The V and J genes are TRBV7-3 and TRBJ1-1; D not resolved. With 5 bases removed from V and 8 bases from J, the gap between germline ends came to 15 bases. This CDR3 comprises 13 residues. CDR1 is SGHTA and CDR2 is FQGTGA in the germline V gene.

This clone came up a few times. The V gene is TRBV2, the J gene TRBJ2-5; 10 bases are shared with TRBD1. Germline CDR1 SNHLY, CDR2 FYNNEI. The CDR3 consists of 17 residues. Unmatched junction bases numbered 16, after V lost 10 bases and J lost 2 bases. The CDR3 sequence is CANSGTGAQALQETQYF. DNA for the CDR3: TGTGCCAATTCCGGGACAGGGGCCCAGGCGCTACAAGAGACCCAGTACTTC. Full variable domain (remainder filled in from reference TRBV2 and TRBJ2-5): EPEVTQTPSHQVTQMGQEVILRCVPISNHLYFYWYRQILGQKVEFLVSFYNNEISEKSEIFDDQFSVERPDGSNFTLKIRSTKLEDSAMYFCANSGTGAQALQETQYFGPGTRLLVL.

The table lists this clone with a few counts. This chain uses TRBV28 with TRBJ1-5; TRBD1 matches 9 bases. This CDR3 has 17 amino acids. The germline V gene has CDR1 MDHEN and CDR2 SYDVKM. Trimming took 8 bases from V and 3 from J; bases not matched to a gene: 14. The CDR3 loop is CASLRDRASPSNQPQHF. DNA of the CDR3: TGTGCCAGCTTACGGGACAGGGCTTCACCATCCAATCAGCCCCAGCATTTT.

The chain recombines TRBV10-3 with TRBJ2-1; 8 bases are a match to TRBD2. The CDR3 extends over 16 amino acids. V shed 3 bases, J shed 6 bases, and the junction held 10 bases outside the gene matches. Germline assignment: CDR1 ENHRY and CDR2 SYGVKD. The CDR3 nucleotides are TGTGCCATCAGTGATCAGGGGACTAGTAAATTCAATGAGCAGTTCTTC. It specifies CAISDQGTSKFNEQFF.

V is TRBV2 and J is TRBJ1-1; tentatively, D is TRBD1 (6 bases). This CDR3 region has 13 residues. V was shortened by 8 bases and J by 4 bases, with 14 bases between the two germline ends. Looked up from germline, CDR1 is SNHLY and CDR2 is FYNNEI. The CDR3, as DNA: TGTGCCAGCGAGGGGGAGGGTAGCACTGAAGCTTTCTTT. Translating gives CASEGEGSTEAFF.

V gene TRBV15 combines with J gene TRBJ2-1, with TRBD2 matching 7 bases. The CDR3 runs 13 residues. With V trimmed by 0 bases and J by 8 bases, 1 base remained unmatched. Germline V gene data show CDR1 as LNHNV and CDR2 as YYDKDF (reference sequence). CDR3 DNA sequence: TGTGCCACCAGCAGAGATGCGGGGGATGAGCAGTTCTTC. It codes for CATSRDAGDEQFF.

V gene TRBV2 combines with J gene TRBJ2-3, with D maybe TRBD2 (6 bases). The CDR3 has 13 residues. Trimming cost V 10 bases and J 2 bases, with 13 bases left between them. CDR1 and CDR2 from the germline V gene are SNHLY and FYNNEI. The CDR3 loop is CATSGTHTDTQYF. CDR3 DNA sequence: TGTGCCACCTCCGGGACTCACACAGATACGCAGTATTTT.

Only a few counts were recorded for this clone. This chain connects TRBV25-1 to TRBJ1-3; TRBD1 might be the D (6 bases). V was pared by 1 base and J by 5 bases, with 12 bases between. This CDR3 spans 15 amino acids. Per germline, CDR1 MGHDK and CDR2 SYGVNS. The CDR3 sequence is CASSELQGARNTIYF. The CDR3 nucleotides are TGTGCCAGCAGTGAATTACAGGGAGCACGAAACACCATATATTTT. The full variable domain, with the rest looked up from reference TRBV25-1 and TRBJ1-3, is EADIYQTPRYLVIGTGKKITLECSQTMGHDKMYWYQQDPGMELHLIHYSYGVNSTEKGDLSSESTVSRIRTEHFPLTLESARPSHTSQYLCASSELQGARNTIYFGEGSWLTVV.

The chain carries TRBV4-2 and TRBJ1-3; the D is unclear. The CDR3 extends over 15 amino acids. Trimming cost V 2 bases and J 0 bases, with 8 bases left between them. Germline CDR1 is LGHNA and CDR2 is YNFKEQ. The CDR3 DNA follows: TGTGCCAGCAGCCAAACAGCACTCTCTGGAAACACCATATATTTT. It encodes CASSQTALSGNTIYF.

This clone was detected only a few times. The chain links TRBV30 to TRBJ2-7, with D perhaps matching TRBD2 (6 bases). The CDR3 covers 12 residues. V lost 4 bases and J lost 3, with 10 bases in between. CDR1 and CDR2 (germline): GTSNPN, SVGIG (reference sequence). CDR3 nucleotides: TGTGCCTGGAATCGGGACTTCTACGAGCAGTACTTC. Its protein is CAWNRDFYEQYF.

The chain's CDR3 is CASSLGGTGGINTEAFF. The CDR3 coding sequence is TGTGCCAGCAGCTTAGGGGGGACAGGGGGAATAAACACTGAAGCTTTCTTT. The chain carries TRBV7-6 and TRBJ1-1, with 11 bases that match TRBD1. Germline V gene sequence: CDR1 SGHVS, CDR2 FNYEAQ. CDR3 size: 17 residues. Trimming at V came to 1 base and at J to 2 bases, leaving 6 bases not matched to a gene.

This chain uses TRBV5-6 with TRBJ1-1, with D uncertain. The germline gives CDR1 SGHDT, CDR2 YYEEEE. The CDR3 extends over 14 amino acids. Trimming left V 0 bases short and J 0 bases short, with 6 bases between. For the CDR3, the DNA is TGTGCCAGCAGCTTGGCGGGGATGAACACTGAAGCTTTCTTT. Protein: CASSLAGMNTEAFF.